The 30 T cell receptor beta chains below were found in one sample sequenced in a study of Graves' ophthalmopathy and Graves' hyperthyroidism. RNA served as the template for amplifying TCR beta CDR3 regions. Second-round multiplex PCR came after a first-round RT-PCR that employed HTBI primers. TCRdb used MiXCR to reprocess the multiplex PCR reads, holding one entry per CDR3 protein. Of 40,000 to 50,000 distinct CDR3 sequences listed, roughly half are singletons. Sequencing was performed on peripheral blood. The receptors come from an adult man with Graves' ophthalmopathy.

The V gene is TRBV15, the J gene TRBJ2-1; 7 positions match TRBD1. Losses at the gene ends were 3 bases for V and 6 bases for J; bases not matched to a gene: 11. Germline CDR1 is LNHNV and CDR2 is YYDKDF (reference sequence). This CDR3 has 16 residues. For the CDR3, the DNA is TGTGCCACCAGCAGCTTGGACAGGCGATCTGGCAATGAGCAGTTCTTC. The encoded protein is CATSSLDRRSGNEQFF.

This clonotype was picked up a small number of times. The chain joins TRBV25-1 to TRBJ2-7; TRBD2 aligns across 7 bases. V lost 3 bases to trimming and J lost 1 base; unmatched junction nucleotides: 3. Per germline, CDR1 MGHDK and CDR2 SYGVNS. CDR3 length: 14 residues. CDR3 DNA sequence: TGTGCCAGCAGTGATCGGGGAGGGTCCTACGAGCAGTACTTC. Its translation: CASSDRGGSYEQYF.

This rearrangement joins TRBV7-3 to TRBJ1-6; weak D call: TRBD1 (6 bases). The CDR3 has 14 residues. Germline CDR1 reads SGHTA; CDR2 reads FQGTGA. V was pared by 6 bases and J by 5 bases, with 11 bases between. CDR3 DNA sequence: TGTGCCAGCAGTCAGGACAGAAATAATTCACCCCTCCACTTT. It encodes CASSQDRNNSPLHF.

The rearrangement links TRBV7-2 to TRBJ1-1; 7 bases line up with TRBD1. The CDR3 spans 16 residues. V was clipped by 1 base and J by 2 bases; unmatched bases: 7. Germline V CDR1 and CDR2: SGHTA, FQGNSA. In DNA, the CDR3 is TGTGCCAGCAGCTTAGAGGGACAGCGTCGAAACACTGAAGCTTTCTTT. Protein product: CASSLEGQRRNTEAFF.

This clonotype is labeled medium-sized. This chain joins TRBV29-1 and TRBJ2-5; the D is unclear. Germline lookup yields CDR1 SQVTM and CDR2 ANQGSEA. CDR3 size: 13 residues. The V gene lost 2 bases and the J gene lost 2 bases, with 9 bases spanning the gap. In DNA, the CDR3 is TGCAGCGTTGAAAAGGCAGCACAAGAGACCCAGTACTTC. It codes for CSVEKAAQETQYF. The variable domain in full, completed from reference TRBV29-1 and TRBJ2-5, reads SAVISQKPSRDICQRGTSLTIQCQVDSQVTMMFWYRQQPGQSLTLIATANQGSEATYESGFVIDKFPISRPNLTFSTLTVSNMSPEDSSIYLCSVEKAAQETQYFGPGTRLLVL.

V gene TRBV6-5 combines with J gene TRBJ2-1; 10 bases agree with TRBD2. This CDR3 is built from 16 residues. The V and J ends lost 0 bases and 15 bases, in that order; junction bases with no gene match: 14. Germline V gives CDR1 MNHEY, CDR2 SVGAGI. The CDR3 DNA reads as TGTGCCAGCAGTTACTCGGCTAGCGGGAGTGGGGCCTATATGTTCTTC. Its translation is CASSYSASGSGAYMFF.

This clonotype was counted many times. The chain uses TRBV6-6 and TRBJ2-3; D is possibly TRBD1 or TRBD2 (5 bases each). V was shortened by 0 bases and J by 2 bases, with 15 bases between the two germline ends. Per the germline V gene, CDR1 is MNHNY and CDR2 is SVGAGI (reference sequence). CDR3 length: 17 amino acids. In nucleotides, the CDR3 is TGTGCCAGCAGTTACTCGCCGGGTGGGGACCCCACAGATACGCAGTATTTT. It translates to CASSYSPGGDPTDTQYF.

The rearrangement joins TRBV4-2 to TRBJ1-2; 7 positions agree with TRBD1. Germline values: CDR1 LGHNA, CDR2 YNFKEQ. The CDR3 runs 15 residues. The ends lost 1 base at V and 0 bases at J; junction bases unmatched: 2. The CDR3 loop reads CASSQGDSANYGYTF. CDR3 in DNA: TGTGCCAGCAGCCAAGGGGACAGTGCTAACTATGGCTACACCTTC.

At least ten counts were recorded for this clonotype. The chain recombines TRBV5-1 with TRBJ1-2; D is undetermined. Germline values: CDR1 SGHRS, CDR2 YFSETQ. The CDR3 has 15 residues. V lost 5 bases, J lost 1 base, and 15 bases lay in between. CDR3 loop: CASSRSLGDNYGYTF. The DNA of the CDR3 is TGCGCCAGCAGTCGATCACTTGGGGATAACTATGGCTACACCTTC.

The chain is built from TRBV2 and TRBJ2-1; either TRBD1 or TRBD2 may supply D (6 bases each). V was shortened by 5 bases and J by 8 bases, with 16 bases between the two germline ends. Germline loops: CDR1 SNHLY, CDR2 FYNNEI. CDR3 length: 14 residues. The CDR3 loop is CASSLRGARYEQFF. CDR3 bases: TGTGCCAGCAGTCTGAGGGGGGCACGGTATGAGCAGTTCTTC.

Concerning this clonotype itself: One end of the junction fails to match germline, which may point to a read error. The rearrangement joins TRBV11-3 to TRBJ2-5; 7 bases agree with TRBD1. CDR3 length: 14 amino acids. The V gene's germline CDR1 is SGHNT and CDR2 YENEEA. CDR3 protein: CASSNRDSQETLYF. As DNA, the CDR3 is TGTGCCAGCAGCAACCGGGACAGCCAAGAGACCCTGTACTTC.

This clonotype has ten or more counts. A read error may explain this, as a much larger clone is one base away. This chain connects TRBV15 to TRBJ2-1, with a tentative D call TRBD2 (6 bases). CDR3 length: 14 residues. Per the germline V gene, CDR1 is LNHNV and CDR2 is YYDKDF (reference sequence). The chain's CDR3 is CATSRAGARNGQFF. CDR3 nucleotides: TGTGCCACCAGCAGAGCGGGAGCCCGAAATGGGCAGTTCTTC.

Many counts were recorded for this clonotype. The V call is TRBV3-1, the J call TRBJ2-7; D is undetermined. The CDR3 has 11 amino acids. The V end was cut by 3 bases, the J end by 0 bases, with 0 bases between. CDR1 and CDR2 (germline): LGHDT, YNNKEL (reference sequence). The CDR3: CASSHSYEQYF. In DNA form, the CDR3 reads TGTGCCAGCAGCCACTCCTACGAGCAGTACTTC.

This clonotype showed up just once. A much larger clone differs by one base, so this may be a read error. This chain connects TRBV3-1 to TRBJ2-3; D is unresolved. CDR1 and CDR2 (germline): LGHDT, YNNKEL (reference sequence). This CDR3 spans 13 amino acids. CDR3 sequence reads: CATSLSVTDTQYF. DNA for the CDR3: TGTGCCACCAGCCTTAGTGTGACAGATACGCAGTATTTT.

The genes are TRBV6-1 and TRBJ1-5; TRBD1 aligns across 10 bases. The length of the CDR3 is 14 residues. The trim removed 1 base at V and 14 bases at J, leaving 8 bases unmatched. The germline gives CDR1 MNHNS, CDR2 SASEGT. The CDR3 region is CASSEETGGTYEHF. The CDR3 DNA reads TGTGCCAGCAGTGAAGAGACAGGGGGCACCTACGAGCATTTT.

This clonotype was picked up many times. The chain couples TRBV7-9 to TRBJ2-1; unclear D gene. There are 15 residues in the CDR3. V was trimmed by 8 bases and J by 0 bases, leaving 14 bases between them. Germline V CDR1 and CDR2: SEHNR, FQNEAQ (reference sequence). The CDR3 is CASALVQSSYNEQFF. The CDR3 DNA follows: TGTGCCAGCGCTTTGGTCCAGAGCTCCTACAATGAGCAGTTCTTC.

This clonotype was detected many times. The chain has TRBV5-8 and TRBJ1-2; TRBD1 might be the D (5 bases). Germline CDR1 reads SGHTS; CDR2 reads YDEGEE. V lost 0 bases and J lost 7, with 13 bases in between. The CDR3 is 14 residues long. The CDR3 reads CASSLVGTAFGYTF. In DNA form, the CDR3 reads TGTGCCAGCAGCTTGGTAGGGACGGCCTTTGGCTACACCTTC.

The chain recombines TRBV20-1 with TRBJ2-2, with a possible D match to TRBD2 (6 bases). The germline V and J ends were trimmed by 3 bases and 5 bases, with 13 bases remaining between them. CDR3 length: 14 residues. Germline-derived CDR1 and CDR2 are DFQATT and SNEGSKA (reference sequence). The CDR3 sequence is CSASRREATGELFF. CDR3 DNA: TGCAGTGCTAGCCGCAGGGAGGCAACCGGGGAGCTGTTTTTT.

This clonotype is classed as medium-sized. The V gene is TRBV25-1, the J gene TRBJ2-6, with 8 nucleotides matching TRBD1. CDR1 MGHDK and CDR2 SYGVNS come from the germline V gene. The length of the CDR3 is 16 residues. Germline trimming cut 5 bases from V and 0 bases from J; bases unmatched to any gene: 3. The CDR3 bases are TGTGCCAGCAGTATGGACAGGGTCTCTGGGGCCAACGTCCTGACTTTC. Translation: CASSMDRVSGANVLTF.

The chain's CDR3 is CSARLGAREKLFF. CDR3 bases: TGCAGTGCTAGGCTGGGGGCGAGGGAAAAACTGTTTTTT. The V gene is TRBV20-1, the J gene TRBJ1-4; possibly TRBD1 for D (6 bases). V was clipped by 3 bases and J by 8 bases, with 13 bases between them. CDR1 is DFQATT, CDR2 SNEGSKA, per germline (reference sequence). The CDR3 runs 13 residues.

The genes are TRBV12-3 or TRBV12-4 and TRBJ1-2; D unresolved. V was trimmed by 2 bases and J by 0 bases, leaving 1 base between them. This CDR3 is built from 12 residues. The CDR3 sequence is CASSLTNYGYTF. CDR3 nucleotides: TGTGCCAGCAGTTTAACTAACTATGGCTACACCTTC.

In this sample, this clonotype turned up once. The J gene is TRBJ1-1, the V gene TRBV25-1; D not certain. Trimming left V 5 bases short and J 3 bases short, with 16 bases between. Per the germline V gene, CDR1 is MGHDK and CDR2 is SYGVNS. This CDR3 spans 15 amino acids. CDR3 sequence: CASSPHGRPHTEAFF. In DNA, the CDR3 is TGTGCCAGCAGTCCCCATGGCAGGCCGCACACTGAAGCTTTCTTT.

The V gene is TRBV29-1, the J gene TRBJ1-1; D might be TRBD1 (6 bases). CDR3 length: 14 residues. Germline V gene sequence: CDR1 SQVTM, CDR2 ANQGSEA. V gave up 6 bases and J gave up 7 bases, with 21 bases separating them. CDR3 region: CSVGRGGVYNEAFF. The CDR3 DNA reads as TGCAGCGTCGGACGGGGGGGCGTTTACAATGAAGCTTTCTTT.

By proportion, this clonotype is medium-sized. The chain recombines TRBV10-3 with TRBJ1-1; D ambiguous. Germline-derived CDR1 and CDR2 are ENHRY and SYGVKD. The CDR3 covers 14 residues. Trimming took off 4 bases at V and 1 base at J, with 10 bases between the two ends. CDR3 DNA: TGTGCCATCAGTGTAAACGGTCGGAACACTGAAGCTTTCTTT. Translating gives CAISVNGRNTEAFF.

This clonotype is labeled as medium-sized. CDR3 in DNA: TGTGCCAGTAGTATTGGGACTAGCGTGGAGCAGTACTTC. It translates to CASSIGTSVEQYF. The chain is built from TRBV19 and TRBJ2-7; 10 nucleotides match TRBD2. Germline V gene lookup returns CDR1 LNHDA and CDR2 SQIVND (reference sequence). V shed 3 bases and J 7 bases; nucleotides not matched to a gene: 3. The CDR3 contains 13 residues. Filled out from reference TRBV19 and TRBJ2-7, the complete variable domain reads DGGITQSPKYLFRKEGQNVTLSCEQNLNHDAMYWYRQDPGQGLRLIYYSQIVNDFQKGDIAEGYSVSREKKESFPLTVTSAQKNPTAFYLCASSIGTSVEQYFGPGTRLTVT.

The V call is TRBV20-1, the J call TRBJ2-3; 8 nucleotides agree with TRBD1. The trim removed 0 bases at V and 2 bases at J, leaving 7 bases unmatched. Germline lookup yields CDR1 DFQATT and CDR2 SNEGSKA (reference sequence). The CDR3 runs 16 residues. The CDR3 region has the DNA TGCAGTGCTAGAGAGGGGGGACAGGACCACACAGATACGCAGTATTTT. This gives the protein CSAREGGQDHTDTQYF.

This clonotype was seen many times. The V and J genes are TRBV20-1 and TRBJ2-2; D is tentatively TRBD1 or TRBD2 (7 bases each). The CDR3 is 16 amino acids. CDR1 DFQATT and CDR2 SNEGSKA come from the germline V gene (reference sequence). With 5 bases removed from V and 7 bases from J, the gap between germline ends came to 23 bases. CDR3 bases: TGCAGTGCTCACCGTGGGACAGCGGGACTTGGCGGGGAGCTGTTTTTT. It is translated as CSAHRGTAGLGGELFF.

The gene calls are TRBV9 and TRBJ2-2; 11 positions agree with TRBD1. J was trimmed by 6 bases and V by 4 bases; bases with no gene match: 8. The germline gives CDR1 SGDLS, CDR2 YYNGEE. The CDR3 spans 16 residues. The CDR3 reads CASSPSLGQGAGELFF. The CDR3 DNA follows: TGTGCCAGCAGCCCGAGCTTGGGACAGGGGGCCGGGGAGCTGTTTTTT.

About this clonotype itself: A junction boundary mismatches the germline segment, possibly from a read error. The rearrangement links TRBV19 to TRBJ2-3; D not resolved. Germline-derived CDR1 and CDR2 are LNHDA and SQIVND (reference sequence). This CDR3 has 14 residues. The CDR3 is CASSIVGRADMQYF. CDR3 in DNA: TGTGCTAGTAGTATAGTCGGTAGAGCAGATATGCAGTATTTT.

The rearrangement links TRBV10-1 to TRBJ2-2; TRBD1 aligns across 8 bases. The germline V gene has CDR1 WNHNN and CDR2 SYGVQD (reference sequence). V dropped 10 bases and J dropped 4; count of bases not matched to a gene: 2. The CDR3 sequence is 12 residues long. CDR3: CATGTGTGELFF. The CDR3 nucleotides are TGCGCCACCGGGACAGGCACCGGGGAGCTGTTTTTT.